These 8 T cell receptor beta chains were sequenced from one sample in a study of blood T cells in healthy people across ages (dated by TCRdb to 2015 to 2017). Library preparation was by 5' RACE. Sequenced using an Illumina HiSeq 2500. A second PCR of roughly 6 to 11 cycles was run with a J-beta primer mix and a sample-barcoded 5' primer. TCRdb took the public reads, trimmed them with fastp at Q25, ran MiXCR for clone calling and kept in-frame beta chains. Each CDR3 protein appears once, grouped with its most common genes and DNA. This sample holds 700,000 to 1,000,000 distinct CDR3 sequences; approximately 48% were observed only once. About 21% of the sample goes to the ten largest clones. The sequencing sample was made of blood. Every receptor here comes from a man in his 60s in good health.

The CDR3 is CASSPPRDAAYNEQFF. CDR3 sequence (DNA): TGTGCCAGCAGCCCCCCCAGGGATGCGGCCTACAATGAGCAGTTCTTC. This chain joins TRBV7-9 and TRBJ2-1, with TRBD1 as a possible D gene (5 bases). CDR1 and CDR2 from the germline V gene are SEHNR and FQNEAQ (reference sequence). The CDR3 extends over 16 amino acids. V lost 5 bases and J lost 2, with 16 bases in between.

This sequence joins TRBV2 and TRBJ1-5; D may be TRBD1 (5 bases). The CDR3 extends over 17 amino acids. CDR1 and CDR2 (germline): SNHLY, FYNNEI. V shed 2 bases and J shed 7 bases, with 21 bases lying between them. The CDR3 reads CASSEQGTGKGNQPQHF. The CDR3 nucleotides are TGTGCCAGCAGTGAACAAGGGACGGGGAAGGGGAACCAGCCCCAGCATTTT.

Points on this clonotype: At one of its ends the junction is not consistent with the germline gene, which may arise from a read error. V usage is TRBV20-1 and J usage is TRBJ1-1; D is unresolved. The CDR3 sequence is 15 residues long. Germline V gene sequence: CDR1 DFQATT, CDR2 SNEGSKA (reference sequence). The CDR3 reads CSARDLEQSNTETFF. CDR3 DNA: TGCAGTGCTAGAGATCTGGAACAGTCAAACACTGAAACTTTCTTT.

This clonotype was recorded a few times. The V call is TRBV6-1, the J call TRBJ2-7, with D maybe TRBD2 (7 bases). Germline CDR1 MNHNS, CDR2 SASEGT. The CDR3 consists of 15 residues. V lost 7 bases and J lost 1, with 17 bases in between. The CDR3, as DNA: TGTGCCAGCATCTCAAGGGGGGGCCCTTCCTACGAGCAGTACTTC. Protein: CASISRGGPSYEQYF.

This clonotype was detected a few times. A much larger clone differs by one base, so this may be a read error. V is TRBV29-1 and J is TRBJ2-5; maybe TRBD1 (5 bases). This CDR3 is 11 amino acids long. Trimming removed 7 bases at V and 2 bases at J, with 8 bases between. Germline CDR1 reads SQVTM; CDR2 reads ANQGSEA. The DNA of the CDR3 is TGCAGCGGTGACAGACAAGAGACCCAGTACTTC. This encodes CSGDRQETQYF.

The CDR3 DNA is TGTGCCAGCGGAGAAACCGGGACAGGAACTGCAACTAATGAAAAACTGTTTTTT. Translation gives CASGETGTGTATNEKLFF. This rearrangement joins TRBV6-2 or TRBV6-3 to TRBJ1-4, with TRBD1 matching over 8 bases. The CDR3 is made up of 18 amino acids. V shed 8 bases and J 0 bases; nucleotides not matched to a gene: 14. Germline V lookup: CDR1 MNHEY, CDR2 SVGEGT.

The chain joins TRBV28 to TRBJ2-7, with 11 positions matching TRBD1. The CDR3 spans 15 residues. The ends lost 4 bases at V and 5 bases at J; junction bases unmatched: 7. CDR1 is MDHEN, CDR2 SYDVKM, per germline. The CDR3 protein is CASSSLGQGVDEQYF. Written as DNA, the CDR3 is TGTGCCAGCAGTTCATTGGGACAGGGGGTCGACGAGCAGTACTTC.

This clonotype was observed a few times. The chain joins TRBV24-1 to TRBJ2-1; the match to TRBD2 covers 11 bases. Germline CDR1 and CDR2: KGHDR and SFDVKD. Trimming removed 4 bases from V and 4 bases from J; junction bases left unmatched: 8. This CDR3 spans 17 amino acids. This CDR3 reads CATSEGRLAGSYNEQFF. In nucleotides, the CDR3 is TGTGCCACCAGTGAGGGTAGACTAGCGGGGTCTTACAATGAGCAGTTCTTC.